Listed below are T cell receptor beta chains from one sample, sequenced in a study of regulatory T cells in long-lasting Graves disease. TCRdb used MiXCR to reprocess the multiplex PCR reads, holding one entry per CDR3 protein. The data hold roughly 500,000 distinct CDR3 sequences, with about 22% observed a single time. The sequencing here drew on peripheral blood mononuclear cells (PBMCs), taken when the disease was refractory, from a patient treated with antithyroid drugs. The receptors come from a female donor with Graves disease. Each CDR3 is given without its conserved first and last residue. Fields, in order: V gene, J gene, CDR3 protein.

v_call: TRBV27; j_call: TRBJ2-7; cdr3_aa: ASSPSGLSAYEQY
v_call: TRBV6-1; j_call: TRBJ1-3; cdr3_aa: ASTSDSGNTIY
v_call: TRBV7-6; j_call: TRBJ2-5; cdr3_aa: ASSLMRGEETQY
v_call: TRBV4-1; j_call: TRBJ1-1; cdr3_aa: ASSQSLRNTNTEAF
v_call: TRBV27; j_call: TRBJ2-1; cdr3_aa: ASQRTGNNEQF
v_call: TRBV27; j_call: TRBJ2-4; cdr3_aa: ASSPLAGVELAKSIQY
v_call: TRBV7-3; j_call: TRBJ1-1; cdr3_aa: ASSLLWGAMGTEAF
v_call: TRBV4-1; j_call: TRBJ2-7; cdr3_aa: ASSQGAVNEQY
v_call: TRBV10-2; j_call: TRBJ1-1; cdr3_aa: ASRGGGGTEAF
v_call: TRBV7-8; j_call: TRBJ2-7; cdr3_aa: ASSPSNSYEQY
v_call: TRBV5-1; j_call: TRBJ1-5; cdr3_aa: ASSSGTNLAEPQH
v_call: TRBV28; j_call: TRBJ1-2; cdr3_aa: ASSPMGQGVIVNYGYT
v_call: TRBV7-9; j_call: TRBJ2-7; cdr3_aa: ASSLVQGSYEQY
v_call: TRBV28; j_call: TRBJ1-1; cdr3_aa: ASSPQRDRPEAF
v_call: TRBV6-1; j_call: TRBJ1-5; cdr3_aa: ASSDLWGQLSNQPQH
v_call: TRBV20-1; j_call: TRBJ1-5; cdr3_aa: SAGPTGDSNQPQH
v_call: TRBV12-3/TRBV12-4; j_call: TRBJ1-1; cdr3_aa: ASETGRGKTEAF
v_call: TRBV27; j_call: TRBJ1-2; cdr3_aa: ASSPTGAASYT
v_call: TRBV14; j_call: TRBJ2-3; cdr3_aa: ASSRQVLDTQY
v_call: TRBV6-1; j_call: TRBJ1-1; cdr3_aa: AIRTGTGNTEAF
v_call: TRBV27; j_call: TRBJ2-7; cdr3_aa: ASSPGRSGYEQY
v_call: TRBV12-3/TRBV12-4; j_call: TRBJ2-7; cdr3_aa: ASQGPRGQGRYEQY
v_call: TRBV20-1; j_call: TRBJ1-2; cdr3_aa: SAIPGQRLEGYT
v_call: TRBV28; j_call: TRBJ1-4; cdr3_aa: ASSSKNRAGDEKLF
v_call: TRBV3-1; j_call: TRBJ1-5; cdr3_aa: ASSQGGQPQH
v_call: TRBV2; j_call: TRBJ2-5; cdr3_aa: ASSGRGGAGETQY
v_call: TRBV29-1; j_call: TRBJ2-7; cdr3_aa: SVGYVGGIRFYEQY
v_call: TRBV7-2; j_call: TRBJ1-5; cdr3_aa: ASMGQFNQPQH
v_call: TRBV5-1; j_call: TRBJ1-5; cdr3_aa: ASSPTGAYNQPQH
v_call: TRBV12-3/TRBV12-4; j_call: TRBJ1-1; cdr3_aa: ASSIRGRENTEAF
v_call: TRBV28; j_call: TRBJ2-7; cdr3_aa: ASSFGGAGYEQY
v_call: TRBV7-9; j_call: TRBJ1-3; cdr3_aa: ASSSDSSGNTIY
v_call: TRBV28; j_call: TRBJ1-2; cdr3_aa: ASSLSLEGVLVINGYT
v_call: TRBV28; j_call: TRBJ2-3; cdr3_aa: ASSGTVKQWADTQY
v_call: TRBV24-1; j_call: TRBJ1-2; cdr3_aa: ATSDLRGPNYGYT